This note documents a single T cell receptor (beta chain) sequence. Its antigen is not identified. After re-calling the 5' RACE reads, TCRdb lists one entry per CDR3 protein, DNA absent. The sample's table shows some 340,000 distinct CDR3 sequences. The entry originates in a study of T cells expressing NK-cell markers. As for the study in general: HCMV seropositivity characterized seven of the eight sequenced donors, and seronegativity one. Study-wide results and caveats: About 1.0-7.5% of CD8+ T cells in about six donors belonged to dominant NKG2C+ clonotypes.

CDR3 length: 12 amino acids. Germline V CDR1 and CDR2: KGHDR, SFDVKD. The source is a man between 18 and 69 years old in good health. The chain combines TRBV24-1 with TRBJ1-1. Sequenced: blood T cells: a sorted CD56 or NKG2C T cell subset, CD4+ or CD8+ T cells, or bulk PBMC T cells (not recorded which). The CDR3 loop is CATRAKNTEAFF.